A single sample is the source of the 17 T cell receptor beta chains below, sequenced in a study of blood T cells in healthy people across ages. A J-beta primer mix and a sample-barcoded 5' primer were used in a second PCR of about 7 to 12 cycles. TCRdb reprocessed the 5' RACE reads via MiXCR and lists one record per CDR3 protein. The table has hundreds of thousands of distinct CDR3 sequences, around 21% seen once. The specimen was blood. These receptors were obtained from a man between 65 and 85 years old in good health.

This chain joins TRBV10-3 and TRBJ2-1; D possibly corresponds to TRBD1 (5 bases). V gave up 2 bases and J gave up 7 bases, with 9 bases separating them. Germline loops: CDR1 ENHRY, CDR2 SYGVKD. This CDR3 has 13 residues. CDR3 sequence reads: CAISEAGMNEQFF. CDR3 in DNA: TGTGCCATCAGTGAGGCAGGGATGAATGAGCAGTTCTTC.

J is TRBJ2-3 and V is TRBV4-1, with 16 bases lining up with TRBD2. The germline CDR1 and CDR2 sequences are MGHRA and YSYEKL. V was clipped by 3 bases and J by 5 bases; unmatched bases: 5. The CDR3 is made up of 17 amino acids. CDR3 in DNA: TGCGCCAGCAGCCACGGGACTAGCGGGAGGGCCCAAGATACGCAGTATTTT. Translation gives CASSHGTSGRAQDTQYF.

In the case of this clonotype: A much larger clonotype is one base distant, so this may be a read error. This sequence joins TRBV2 and TRBJ2-7; D is undetermined. This CDR3 is built from 12 residues. V gave up 10 bases and J gave up 2 bases, with 12 bases separating them. CDR1 and CDR2 from the germline V gene are SNHLY and FYNNEI. The CDR3 bases are TGTGCCACACGCGGCCAGACCTACGAGCAGTACTTC. Amino acids: CATRGQTYEQYF.

This clonotype showed up many times. The chain combines TRBV6-6 with TRBJ2-3; no firm D call. Germline loops: CDR1 MNHNY, CDR2 SVGAGI (reference sequence). The CDR3 contains 12 residues. The V end was cut by 0 bases, the J end by 5 bases, with 3 bases between. Here the CDR3 reads CASSYSGDTQYF. The CDR3 DNA sequence: TGTGCCAGCAGTTACTCTGGAGATACGCAGTATTTT.

Note on this clonotype: At one end, the junction sequence differs from germline, possibly due to a read error. V gene TRBV18 combines with J gene TRBJ2-2; 9 nucleotides line up with TRBD2. This CDR3 has 19 amino acids. In germline, CDR1 is KGHSH, CDR2 LQKENI. Here the CDR3 DNA reads TGCGCCAGCTCACCACTTCCAGCGGGAGGACTAACGAACACCGGGGAGCTGTTTTTT. Amino acids: CASSPLPAGGLTNTGELFF.

The rearrangement uses TRBV6-5 and TRBJ2-1; 10 bases are shared with TRBD2. CDR3 length equals 16 residues. J lost 7 bases, V lost 0 bases, and 6 bases had no gene match. Looked up from germline, CDR1 is MNHEY and CDR2 is SVGAGI. The CDR3 bases are TGTGCCAGCAGTTACTCTTGGTTAGCGGGAGGTAATGAGCAGTTCTTC. This translates into CASSYSWLAGGNEQFF.

This sequence joins TRBV20-1 and TRBJ2-4; possibly TRBD1 for D (6 bases). The V gene's germline CDR1 is DFQATT and CDR2 SNEGSKA (reference sequence). The CDR3 length is 15 residues. The CDR3 reads CSATYEQGRGNIQYF. CDR3 sequence (DNA): TGCAGCGCAACATATGAACAGGGCAGGGGCAACATTCAGTACTTC.

The genes are TRBV3-1 and TRBJ2-5, with D perhaps matching TRBD2 (5 bases). V lost 2 bases and J lost 5, with 9 bases in between. The germline V gene encodes CDR1 LGHDT and CDR2 YNNKEL (reference sequence). The CDR3 has 13 amino acids. CDR3: CASSQNPGETQYF. The CDR3 nucleotides read TGTGCCAGCAGCCAAAACCCGGGGGAGACCCAGTACTTC.

The gene calls are TRBV4-3 and TRBJ2-1; the match to TRBD2 covers 9 bases. Germline CDR1 reads LGHNA; CDR2 reads YSLEER. The CDR3 is 17 amino acids. With 0 bases clipped from V and 4 bases from J, the junction kept 7 bases outside the gene matches. This CDR3 is CASSQDQGGRGYNEQFF. The CDR3 DNA follows: TGCGCCAGCAGCCAAGATCAAGGCGGGAGGGGATACAATGAGCAGTTCTTC.

This clonotype was detected a few times. This rearrangement joins TRBV28 to TRBJ1-5; D gene uncertain. The CDR3 contains 14 residues. Trimming shortened V by 7 bases and J by 0 bases, and 10 bases separated the two germline ends. Per the germline V gene, CDR1 is MDHEN and CDR2 is SYDVKM. The CDR3 DNA reads as TGTGCCAGCAAGACATATAATAGCAATCAGCCCCAGCATTTT. Its protein is CASKTYNSNQPQHF.

V usage is TRBV29-1 and J usage is TRBJ2-5; D remains ambiguous. The CDR3 length is 13 residues. Germline CDR1 reads SQVTM; CDR2 reads ANQGSEA. The V gene lost 5 bases and the J gene lost 2 bases, with 12 bases spanning the gap. DNA of the CDR3: TGCAGCGTTTCCCACGGTGGTCAAGAGACCCAGTACTTC. Its protein product is CSVSHGGQETQYF.

This clonotype showed up just a few times. This sequence joins TRBV3-1 and TRBJ2-6; D possibly uses TRBD1 or TRBD2 (6 bases each). CDR1 and CDR2 (germline): LGHDT, YNNKEL (reference sequence). Trimming shortened V by 0 bases and J by 1 base, and 19 bases separated the two germline ends. The CDR3 spans 20 residues. The CDR3 coding sequence is TGTGCCAGCAGCCAAGATTGGGGGGCACAGAAAATATCTGGGGCCAACGTCCTGACTTTC. Encoded protein: CASSQDWGAQKISGANVLTF.

This clonotype came up a few times. The chain links TRBV20-1 to TRBJ2-2, with 8 bases matching TRBD2. Germline V gene sequence: CDR1 DFQATT, CDR2 SNEGSKA (reference sequence). Trimming at V came to 2 bases and at J to 4 bases, leaving 9 bases not matched to a gene. The length of the CDR3 is 16 residues. The CDR3 reads CSARISGSGGTGELFF. The CDR3 DNA reads TGCAGTGCTAGAATCAGCGGGAGTGGAGGCACCGGGGAGCTGTTTTTT.

This clonotype was observed once. V usage is TRBV18 and J usage is TRBJ1-1; tentatively, D is TRBD1 (5 bases). From germline, CDR1 is KGHSH and CDR2 LQKENI. This CDR3 has 16 residues. V was pared by 2 bases and J by 5 bases, with 18 bases between. DNA for the CDR3: TGTGCCAGCTCACCAAGGGCGGCAGGGTCGAAGACTGAAGCTTTCTTT. Protein: CASSPRAAGSKTEAFF.

The genes are TRBV4-1 and TRBJ2-5; D uncertain. Germline CDR1 is MGHRA and CDR2 is YSYEKL. Between the trimmed V and J ends, which lost 1 base and 5 bases, there was a span of 8 bases. There are 13 residues in the CDR3. CDR3 loop: CASSQAMTETQYF. CDR3 nucleotides: TGCGCCAGCAGCCAAGCGATGACGGAGACCCAGTACTTC.

This chain joins TRBV6-2 or TRBV6-3 and TRBJ2-1; 7 nucleotides line up with TRBD1. The J call could be wrong; TRBJ2-7 is a better fit for the DNA end. CDR3 size: 13 residues. CDR1 and CDR2 from the germline V gene are MNHEY and SVGEGT. CDR3 nucleotide sequence: TGTGCCAGCAACCAAGTCACAGGGGTCCAACAGTACTTC. Protein: CASNQVTGVQQYF.

CDR3 coding DNA: TGTGCCAGCAGCCGGGGACCGGGACTAAACAATGAGCAGTTCTTC. This encodes CASSRGPGLNNEQFF. The J gene is TRBJ2-1, the V gene TRBV13; 7 nucleotides agree with TRBD2. CDR3 size: 15 residues. V gave up 5 bases and J gave up 5 bases; unmatched junction bases: 9. Per germline, CDR1 PRHDT and CDR2 FYEKMQ (reference sequence).